This TCR beta chain emerged from a study of T cell responses to AZD1222 COVID-19 vaccine. Whole-study findings and limits: Samples come after the peak T cell response, not at day 14.

Sequencing used immunoSEQ multiplex PCR; TCRdb keeps in-frame clones, though not all of them. The data hold about 180,000 clones, with 90% to 95% observed a single time. A word on this clone: Its antigen is as yet unknown.

There are 15 residues in the CDR3. V shed 3 bases and J 2 bases; nucleotides not matched to a gene: 3. Germline lookup yields CDR1 LNHDA and CDR2 SQIVND (reference sequence). The sequence was obtained from an adult in good health. The sequencing here drew on peripheral blood, taken on day 0 of AZD1222 vaccination. The chain joins TRBV19 to TRBJ2-5, with 10 nucleotides matching TRBD2. In nucleotides, the CDR3 is TGTGCCAGTAGTATGGCTAGCGGGAGACAAGAGACCCAGTACTTC. This codes for CASSMASGRQETQYF.